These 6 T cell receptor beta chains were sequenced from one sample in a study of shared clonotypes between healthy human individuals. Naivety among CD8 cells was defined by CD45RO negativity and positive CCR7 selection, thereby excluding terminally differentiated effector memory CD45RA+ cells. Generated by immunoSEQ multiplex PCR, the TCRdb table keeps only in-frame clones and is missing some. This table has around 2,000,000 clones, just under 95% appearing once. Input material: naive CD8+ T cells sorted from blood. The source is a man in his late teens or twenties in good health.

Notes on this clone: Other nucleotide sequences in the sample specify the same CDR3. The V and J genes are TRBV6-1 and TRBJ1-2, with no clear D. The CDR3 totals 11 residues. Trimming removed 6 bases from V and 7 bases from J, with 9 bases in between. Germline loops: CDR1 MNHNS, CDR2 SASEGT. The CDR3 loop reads CASSPGGGYTF. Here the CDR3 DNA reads TGTGCCAGCAGCCCCGGCGGTGGCTACACCTTC.

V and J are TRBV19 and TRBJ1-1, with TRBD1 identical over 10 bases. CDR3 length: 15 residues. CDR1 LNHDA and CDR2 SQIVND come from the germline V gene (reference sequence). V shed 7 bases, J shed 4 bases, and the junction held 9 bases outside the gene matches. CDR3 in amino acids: CASIEGQGFITEAFF. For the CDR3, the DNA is TGTGCCAGTATTGAGGGACAGGGGTTTATCACTGAAGCTTTCTTT.

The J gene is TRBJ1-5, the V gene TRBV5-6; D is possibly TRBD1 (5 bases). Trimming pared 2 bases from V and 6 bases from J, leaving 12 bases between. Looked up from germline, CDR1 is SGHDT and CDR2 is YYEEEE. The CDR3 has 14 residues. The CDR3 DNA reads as TGTGCCAGCAGCTTTGGGACGTCCGGTCAGCCCCAGCATTTT. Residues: CASSFGTSGQPQHF.

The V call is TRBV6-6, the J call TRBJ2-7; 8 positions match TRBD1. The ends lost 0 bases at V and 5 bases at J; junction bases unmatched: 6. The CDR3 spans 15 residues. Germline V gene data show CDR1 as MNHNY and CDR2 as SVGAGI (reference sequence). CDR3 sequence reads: CASSYSVDRVHEQYF. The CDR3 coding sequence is TGTGCCAGCAGTTACTCGGTGGACAGGGTCCACGAGCAGTACTTC.

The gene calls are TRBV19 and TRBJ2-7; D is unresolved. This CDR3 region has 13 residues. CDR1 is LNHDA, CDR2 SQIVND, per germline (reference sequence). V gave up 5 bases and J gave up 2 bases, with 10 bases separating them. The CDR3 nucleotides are TGTGCCAGTAGTGTCTTTGGGGCCTACGAGCAGTACTTC. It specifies CASSVFGAYEQYF.

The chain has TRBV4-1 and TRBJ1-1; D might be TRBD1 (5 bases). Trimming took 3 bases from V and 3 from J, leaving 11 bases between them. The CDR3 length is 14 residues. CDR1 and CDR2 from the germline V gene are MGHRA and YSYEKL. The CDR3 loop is CASSQGEGDTEAFF. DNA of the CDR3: TGCGCCAGCAGCCAGGGGGAAGGGGACACTGAAGCTTTCTTT.